These T cell receptor beta chains were read from a single sample in a study of cytomegalovirus exposure and HLA in healthy donors. Clones were read by immunoSEQ multiplex PCR, and TCRdb kept only the in-frame ones, dropping some. The sample includes roughly 250,000 clones, approximately 85% seen only once; the top ten take 1.5% to 2%. Sequenced sample: PBMCs. The receptors were sampled from a woman aged 40 to 50 in good health and CMV-seropositive. Each CDR3 is given with its conserved first and last residue. Each record gives: clone size, V gene, J gene, D gene, CDR3 protein, CDR3 DNA. D genes are given only for firm matches. Size is omitted from some rows. Given values are once, few, many or a class for expanded clones.

>NA|TRBV2|TRBJ1-2|TRBD1
CASSEVDRGLYGYTF
TGTGCCAGCAGTGAAGTGGACAGGGGGCTCTATGGCTACACCTTC
>few|TRBV7-2|TRBJ1-5|NA
CASSLDGGWNQPQHF
TGTGCCAGCAGTCTAGACGGGGGGTGGAATCAGCCCCAGCATTTT
>NA|TRBV7-8|TRBJ2-1|TRBD2
CASSLVSGGNEQFF
TGTGCCAGCAGCTTAGTATCGGGAGGTAATGAGCAGTTCTTC
>once|TRBV15|TRBJ2-1|TRBD2
CATSSGTSGTDEQFF
TGTGCCACCAGCAGTGGGACTAGCGGGACCGATGAGCAGTTCTTC
>NA|TRBV6-4|TRBJ2-3|TRBD2
CASRPLASADTQYF
TGTGCCAGCAGGCCACTAGCGAGCGCAGATACGCAGTATTTT
>NA|TRBV15|TRBJ1-2|TRBD1
CATSTKQGVPTNYGYTF
TGTGCCACCAGCACTAAACAGGGGGTGCCAACTAACTATGGCTACACCTTC
>NA|TRBV27|TRBJ1-1|TRBD1
CASRPLQGALTEAFF
TGTGCCAGCAGACCCTTACAGGGGGCGCTCACTGAAGCTTTCTTT
>NA|TRBV7-9|TRBJ2-7|TRBD2
CASSLVGSGRFYEQYF
TGTGCCAGCAGCTTAGTTGGTAGCGGGAGGTTTTACGAGCAGTACTTC
>NA|TRBV7-2|TRBJ2-5|TRBD1
CASSRLQGFQETQYF
TGTGCCAGCAGCAGATTACAGGGGTTCCAAGAGACCCAGTACTTC
>NA|TRBV6-5|TRBJ1-6|NA
CASLASAGSNSPLHF
TGTGCCAGCTTGGCATCCGCAGGGTCTAATTCACCCCTCCACTTT
>NA|TRBV7-9|TRBJ2-2|TRBD2
CASSLAGLAGGANTGELFF
TGTGCCAGCAGCTTAGCTGGACTAGCGGGAGGGGCGAACACCGGGGAGCTGTTTTTT
>NA|TRBV6-1|TRBJ2-5|TRBD2
CASWASGGLRTQYF
TGTGCCAGCTGGGCTAGCGGGGGCCTCCGGACCCAGTACTTC
>NA|TRBV18|TRBJ2-1|TRBD1
CASSRSVGQGIDEQFF
TGTGCCAGCTCACGATCCGTCGGACAGGGTATCGATGAGCAGTTCTTC
>NA|TRBV4-1|TRBJ2-5|TRBD1
CASSQDGTGRGTQYF
TGCGCCAGCAGCCAAGATGGGACAGGCCGCGGGACCCAGTACTTC
>NA|TRBV4-3|TRBJ2-5|TRBD1
CASSTDRQGARRETQYF
TGCGCCAGCAGCACCGACCGGCAGGGGGCGCGTAGGGAGACCCAGTACTTC
>few|TRBV19|TRBJ1-1|NA
CASSLSSGTLNTEAFF
TGTGCCAGTAGTTTATCCTCCGGGACACTGAACACTGAAGCTTTCTTT
>NA|TRBV2|TRBJ1-6|NA
CASLRLLAKGNQNSPLHF
TGTGCCAGCCTACGTCTACTAGCCAAGGGCAACCAGAATTCACCCCTCCACTTT
>NA|TRBV6-5|TRBJ1-5|TRBD1
CASSYDRGIQPQHF
TGTGCCAGCAGCTACGACAGGGGGATTCAGCCCCAGCATTTT
>NA|TRBV6-5|TRBJ1-1|NA
CASSSPGRMNTEAFF
TGTGCCAGCAGTTCCCCCGGGAGGATGAACACTGAAGCTTTCTTT
>NA|TRBV28|TRBJ2-3|NA
CASSFSGTSTDTQYF
TGTGCCAGCAGTTTCAGCGGAACTAGCACAGATACGCAGTATTTT
>NA|TRBV6-1|TRBJ1-2|NA
CASSVTDRYGYTF
TGTGCCAGCAGCGTAACAGATCGCTATGGCTACACCTTC
>NA|TRBV7-2|TRBJ2-5|TRBD1
CASSSRNRGQRETQYF
TGTGCCAGCAGCTCCCGAAACAGGGGGCAGAGAGAGACCCAGTACTTC
>few|TRBV29-1|TRBJ2-1|NA
CSIPGVSYNEQFF
TGCAGCATTCCAGGGGTCTCCTACAATGAGCAGTTCTTC
>NA|TRBV28|TRBJ2-7|TRBD2
CASRGLAGGGSYEQYF
TGTGCCAGCAGAGGACTAGCGGGAGGAGGCTCCTACGAGCAGTACTTC
>NA|TRBV2|TRBJ1-5|NA
CASSDRGGPKKPQHF
TGTGCCAGCAGTGATCGTGGGGGCCCGAAAAAGCCCCAGCATTTT
>few|TRBV19|TRBJ2-1|TRBD2
CASSRPRLAGLYNEQFF
TGTGCCAGTAGTCGTCCCAGACTAGCGGGACTCTACAATGAGCAGTTCTTC
>NA|TRBV30|TRBJ2-1|NA
CAWSVRGNYNEQFF
TGTGCCTGGAGTGTACGGGGTAATTACAATGAGCAGTTCTTC
>NA|TRBV9|TRBJ2-6|NA
CASSVAFGTLSSGANVLTF
TGTGCCAGCAGCGTAGCTTTCGGGACATTGTCTTCTGGGGCCAACGTCCTGACTTTC
>NA|TRBV25-1|TRBJ1-5|TRBD1
CASRGTGENQPQHF
TGTGCCAGCAGAGGGACAGGGGAGAATCAGCCCCAGCATTTT
>NA|TRBV19|TRBJ2-1|TRBD1
CASAAGRGPYNEQFF
TGTGCCAGTGCCGCGGGCAGGGGGCCCTACAATGAGCAGTTCTTC
>NA|TRBV13|TRBJ2-2|TRBD1
CATQDRGLPAGELFF
TGTGCCACCCAGGACAGGGGGCTCCCAGCCGGGGAGCTGTTTTTT
>few|TRBV9|TRBJ2-7|TRBD2
CASSVEAGGSYEQYF
TGTGCCAGCAGCGTAGAGGCGGGAGGCTCCTACGAGCAGTACTTC
>NA|TRBV19|TRBJ1-5|TRBD1
CASSTQGASNQPQHF
TGTGCCAGTAGTACGCAGGGGGCGAGCAATCAGCCCCAGCATTTT
>NA|TRBV30|TRBJ1-5|NA
CAWSPGRQPQHF
TGTGCCTGGAGTCCAGGGAGGCAGCCCCAGCATTTT
>NA|TRBV5-6|TRBJ2-2|TRBD2
CASSVSGSQYTGELFF
TGTGCCAGCAGCGTTAGCGGGAGTCAATACACCGGGGAGCTGTTTTTT
>NA|TRBV28|TRBJ2-7|TRBD1
CASSSPGTDSYEQYF
TGTGCCAGCAGTTCGCCCGGGACAGATTCCTACGAGCAGTACTTC
>NA|TRBV29-1|TRBJ2-1|NA
CSARLAYNEQFF
TGCAGCGCAAGACTGGCCTACAATGAGCAGTTCTTC
>NA|TRBV28|TRBJ2-7|TRBD2
CASSFTRRLAGEQYF
TGTGCCAGCAGTTTCACCAGACGACTAGCTGGGGAGCAGTACTTC
>NA|TRBV29-1|TRBJ2-2|TRBD2
CSAPAREGDTGELFF
TGCAGCGCCCCTGCGCGGGAGGGAGACACCGGGGAGCTGTTTTTT
>NA|TRBV28|TRBJ2-7|TRBD1
CASSFQQGLYEQYF
TGTGCCAGCAGTTTTCAACAGGGGCTGTACGAGCAGTACTTC
>NA|TRBV19|TRBJ2-7|TRBD1
CASSIGQGILYEQYF
TGTGCCAGTAGTATAGGACAGGGGATTCTCTACGAGCAGTACTTC
>NA|TRBV19|TRBJ2-5|TRBD1
CASSRAGGRETQYF
TGTGCCAGTAGTAGGGCAGGGGGCCGGGAGACCCAGTACTTC
>NA|TRBV10-2|TRBJ2-7|TRBD1
CASRALTGGFSYEQYF
TGCGCCAGCAGAGCCCTGACAGGGGGCTTCTCCTACGAGCAGTACTTC
>NA|TRBV30|TRBJ2-1|NA
CAWSVRGGNEQFF
TGTGCCTGGAGTGTAAGGGGGGGCAATGAGCAGTTCTTC
>NA|TRBV27|TRBJ1-1|NA
CASSTTGPNTEAFF
TGTGCCAGCAGTACCACAGGGCCCAACACTGAAGCTTTCTTT
>NA|TRBV25-1|TRBJ2-2|NA
CASIEAAGNTGELFF
TGTGCCAGCATCGAGGCAGCCGGGAACACCGGGGAGCTGTTTTTT
>NA|TRBV28|TRBJ1-5|TRBD1
CASNLDRVVGNQPQHF
TGTGCCAGCAACCTAGACAGGGTAGTTGGCAATCAGCCCCAGCATTTT
>once|TRBV30|TRBJ1-1|TRBD1
CAFSGQMNTEAFF
TGTGCCTTCTCGGGACAGATGAACACTGAAGCTTTCTTT
>NA|TRBV2|TRBJ1-2|TRBD1
CASRGGAGTDGYTF
TGTGCCAGCAGAGGGGGCGCAGGGACCGATGGCTACACCTTC